A single sample is the source of the 30 T cell receptor beta chains below, sequenced in a study of Ad26.COV2.S vaccination and SARS-CoV-2 variants. Generated by immunoSEQ multiplex PCR, the TCRdb table keeps only in-frame clones and is missing some. The repertoire includes about 87,000 clones, roughly 84% of them detected once, and more than 15% sits in the top ten. Material: peripheral blood, obtained after recovery from COVID-19. All receptors derive from a human donor who had recovered from COVID-19.

This chain joins TRBV27 and TRBJ1-2; the D is unclear. The CDR3 spans 14 residues. V was shortened by 5 bases and J by 5 bases, with 15 bases between the two germline ends. CDR1 is MNHEY, CDR2 SMNVEV, per germline (reference sequence). CDR3: CASSQLPDVYGYTF. The CDR3 DNA is TGTGCCAGCAGTCAATTACCGGACGTGTATGGCTACACCTTC.

The V gene is TRBV19, the J gene TRBJ1-5, with 10 bases fitting TRBD1. Trimming removed 4 bases from V and 7 bases from J; junction bases left unmatched: 10. The CDR3 is made up of 16 amino acids. CDR1 is LNHDA, CDR2 SQIVND, per germline (reference sequence). CDR3 amino acids: CASSTSSGTGVQPQHF. The CDR3 nucleotides are TGTGCCAGTAGTACCTCTTCCGGGACAGGGGTCCAGCCCCAGCATTTT.

The J gene is TRBJ1-5, the V gene TRBV7-2; D uncertain. Germline-derived CDR1 and CDR2 are SGHTA and FQGNSA. V was cut by 5 bases and J by 7 bases, with 9 bases left in between. CDR3 length equals 12 residues. The CDR3 nucleotides are TGTGCCAGCAGCGGCTCAGGCCAGCCCCAGCATTTT. Translating it yields CASSGSGQPQHF.

The chain is built from TRBV29-1 and TRBJ2-7, with TRBD1 matching over 7 bases. The V gene's germline CDR1 is SQVTM and CDR2 ANQGSEA. This CDR3 comprises 12 residues. V shed 1 base and J 4 bases; nucleotides not matched to a gene: 1. This CDR3 reads CSVEGRGYEQYF. The DNA for the CDR3 is TGCAGCGTTGAAGGCAGGGGGTACGAGCAGTACTTC.

This clone has just a few counts. V gene TRBV11-2 combines with J gene TRBJ2-1; TRBD2 aligns across 12 bases. Germline V gene lookup returns CDR1 SGHAT and CDR2 FQNNGV. V shed 3 bases and J 7 bases; nucleotides not matched to a gene: 4. The CDR3 spans 15 residues. This CDR3 reads CASSFLAGGINEQFF. In DNA form, the CDR3 reads TGTGCCAGCAGCTTCCTAGCGGGAGGGATAAATGAGCAGTTCTTC.

The chain is built from TRBV7-6 and TRBJ2-1; the D is unclear. Germline V gene sequence: CDR1 SGHVS, CDR2 FNYEAQ. Trimming stripped 0 bases from V and 1 base from J, with 4 bases between. This CDR3 has 14 residues. This CDR3 is CASSLARSYNEQFF. The DNA of the CDR3 is TGTGCCAGCAGCTTAGCGCGATCCTACAATGAGCAGTTCTTC. Based on the CDR3 plus reference TRBV7-6 and TRBJ2-1, the full variable domain is GAGVSQSPRYKVTKRGQDVALRCDPISGHVSLYWYRQALGQGPEFLTYFNYEAQQDKSGLPNDRFSAERPEGSISTLTIQRTEQRDSAMYRCASSLARSYNEQFFGPGTRLTVL.

In this sample, this clone turned up a few times. The chain combines TRBV12-3 or TRBV12-4 with TRBJ2-7; D gene uncertain. V was cut by 0 bases and J by 1 base, with 4 bases left in between. This CDR3 is 13 amino acids long. The CDR3 nucleotides are TGTGCCAGCAGTTTAGCGGCTTCCTACGAGCAGTACTTC. Its translation: CASSLAASYEQYF.

This chain uses TRBV7-9 with TRBJ1-5; maybe TRBD1 (5 bases). CDR3 length: 16 amino acids. Germline CDR1 is SEHNR and CDR2 is FQNEAQ (reference sequence). V was trimmed by 0 bases and J by 5 bases, leaving 14 bases between them. CDR3 nucleotide sequence: TGTGCCAGCAGCTTAGCGCGATGGGGCGGAGATCAGCCCCAGCATTTT. Translation gives CASSLARWGGDQPQHF.

V gene TRBV28 combines with J gene TRBJ2-1, with D hard to call. In germline, CDR1 is MDHEN, CDR2 SYDVKM. The CDR3 extends over 12 amino acids. Trimming removed 0 bases at V and 4 bases at J, with 1 base between. CDR3 region: CASSLWYNEQFF. The CDR3 DNA follows: TGTGCCAGCAGTTTATGGTACAATGAGCAGTTCTTC.

This rearrangement joins TRBV19 to TRBJ2-5; either TRBD1 or TRBD2 may fit D (5 bases each). The CDR3 is 16 amino acids. The V end lost 2 bases, the J end lost 1 base, and 14 bases lay between the germline ends. Germline loops: CDR1 LNHDA, CDR2 SQIVND (reference sequence). The chain's CDR3 is CASSIRGGGFQETQYF. CDR3 nucleotides: TGTGCCAGTAGTATAAGAGGTGGGGGTTTCCAAGAGACCCAGTACTTC.

The rearrangement joins TRBV3-1 (or the pseudogene TRBV3-2) to TRBJ2-1, with 9 bases aligning to TRBD2. The length of the CDR3 is 17 residues. CDR1 and CDR2 from the germline V gene are LGHDT and YNNKEL (reference sequence). V gave up 2 bases and J gave up 8 bases; unmatched junction bases: 13. The DNA for the CDR3 is TGTGCCAGCAGCCAACCTCCAAGTGGACTAGCGTCCGATGAGCAGTTCTTC. Translation gives CASSQPPSGLASDEQFF.

In this sample, this clone turned up a few times. CDR3 DNA: TGTGCCAGCAGAAGGGACAGACGCAATCAGCCCCAGCATTTT. It encodes CASRRDRRNQPQHF. The rearrangement uses TRBV7-8 and TRBJ1-5; 7 bases fit TRBD1. In germline, CDR1 is SGHVS, CDR2 FQNEAQ. This CDR3 comprises 14 residues. Trimming removed 6 bases from V and 2 bases from J; junction bases left unmatched: 4.

This chain joins TRBV29-1 and TRBJ2-5; no clear D. Germline CDR1 reads SQVTM; CDR2 reads ANQGSEA. The CDR3 contains 12 residues. Trimming took off 6 bases at V and 3 bases at J, with 11 bases between the two ends. CDR3 coding DNA: TGCAGCGTATGTGAGGAAGAAGAGACCCAGTACTTC. Its protein product is CSVCEEEETQYF.

This chain uses TRBV21-1 with TRBJ2-7; TRBD2, the D gene given by the table, was not confirmed from the DNA. TRBV21-1 is a recognized pseudogene. The CDR3 is 19 residues long. This CDR3 reads CASSVLPGRCCGRRDGQYF. The CDR3 nucleotides read TGTGCCAGCAGCGTGCTACCTGGGCGTTGCTGCGGGAGACGTGATGGGCAGTACTTC.

The chain couples TRBV28 to TRBJ2-7, with 7 bases aligning to TRBD2. The length of the CDR3 is 14 residues. V shed 6 bases, J shed 3 bases, and the junction held 8 bases outside the gene matches. Germline loops: CDR1 MDHEN, CDR2 SYDVKM. CDR3 coding DNA: TGTGCCAGCAGGGGGGGTGCGGGAGTCTACGAGCAGTACTTC. This encodes CASRGGAGVYEQYF.

V gene TRBV7-9 combines with J gene TRBJ2-7; no definite D call. The V gene lost 2 bases and the J gene lost 7 bases, with 15 bases spanning the gap. Looked up from germline, CDR1 is SEHNR and CDR2 is FQNEAQ (reference sequence). The length of the CDR3 is 14 residues. CDR3 amino acids: CASSLSGPSGEQYF. In DNA form, the CDR3 reads TGTGCCAGCAGCTTATCTGGACCTTCTGGAGAGCAGTACTTC.

V and J are TRBV6-5 and TRBJ2-1; no clear D gene. The V end lost 4 bases, the J end lost 6 bases, and 13 bases lay between the germline ends. This CDR3 region has 14 residues. Germline V gene sequence: CDR1 MNHEY, CDR2 SVGAGI. The CDR3 nucleotides read TGTGCCAGCAGTTCCTTTCAGGTCGGCAATGAGCAGTTCTTC. This translates into CASSSFQVGNEQFF.

This clone was observed once. The rearrangement uses TRBV9 and TRBJ1-6, with D maybe TRBD1 (5 bases). Germline loops: CDR1 SGDLS, CDR2 YYNGEE. The CDR3 consists of 16 residues. V shed 3 bases and J shed 8 bases, with 18 bases lying between them. The CDR3 loop is CASSATPGARDSPLHF. Written as DNA, the CDR3 is TGTGCCAGCAGCGCCACCCCCGGGGCCAGAGATTCACCCCTCCACTTT.

The CDR3 nucleotides read TGTGCCAGCAGCCAAGATCCAGGACAGGGTGGAACTAATGAAAAACTGTTTTTT. Its translation is CASSQDPGQGGTNEKLFF. V gene TRBV4-2 combines with J gene TRBJ1-4; TRBD1 matches 8 bases. V shed 0 bases and J 1 base; nucleotides not matched to a gene: 7. The germline gives CDR1 LGHNA, CDR2 YNFKEQ. This CDR3 region has 18 residues.

The rearrangement uses TRBV5-5 and TRBJ1-1; D unclear. The CDR3 contains 12 residues. Germline loops: CDR1 SGHKS, CDR2 YYEKEE (reference sequence). The germline V and J ends were trimmed by 6 bases and 10 bases, with 16 bases remaining between them. CDR3 sequence: CASTDDGDGAFF. CDR3 DNA sequence: TGTGCCAGCACCGATGACGGTGACGGAGCTTTCTTT.

The J gene is TRBJ2-5, the V gene TRBV4-2, with 7 bases lining up with TRBD1. V was pared by 3 bases and J by 3 bases, with 4 bases of the junction left unmatched. Looked up from germline, CDR1 is LGHNA and CDR2 is YNFKEQ. CDR3 length equals 14 residues. CDR3 coding DNA: TGTGCCAGCAGCCATACAGGGGCGGAAGAGACCCAGTACTTC. Residues: CASSHTGAEETQYF.

Of note for this clone: Other DNA sequences of this sample code for an identical CDR3. The rearrangement joins TRBV3-1 (or the pseudogene TRBV3-2) to TRBJ2-5; D is unclear. In germline, CDR1 is LGHDT, CDR2 YNNKEL (reference sequence). The V end was cut by 0 bases, the J end by 2 bases, with 7 bases between. This CDR3 is built from 14 residues. The CDR3 sequence is CASSQDLVQETQYF. As DNA, the CDR3 is TGTGCCAGCAGCCAAGATCTGGTACAAGAGACCCAGTACTTC.

The V and J genes are TRBV20-1 and TRBJ2-5; 12 bases map to TRBD2. The CDR3 length is 15 residues. The germline CDR1 and CDR2 sequences are DFQATT and SNEGSKA (reference sequence). Germline trimming cut 3 bases from V and 1 base from J; bases unmatched to any gene: 3. CDR3 DNA sequence: TGCAGTGCTAGTAGACTAGCGGGGGTCCAAGAGACCCAGTACTTC. Amino acids: CSASRLAGVQETQYF.

The chain uses TRBV24-1 and TRBJ2-3, with TRBD1 matching over 11 bases. Looked up from germline, CDR1 is KGHDR and CDR2 is SFDVKD. Trimming at V came to 4 bases and at J to 5 bases, leaving 7 bases not matched to a gene. This CDR3 is 16 amino acids long. CDR3 DNA: TGTGCCACCAGTGAAATTGGGACAGGGGGAGAAGATACGCAGTATTTT. Protein: CATSEIGTGGEDTQYF.

V usage is TRBV4-2 and J usage is TRBJ2-3; TRBD2 might be the D (6 bases). CDR1 is LGHNA and CDR2 is YNFKEQ in the germline V gene. Trimming left V 1 base short and J 3 bases short, with 23 bases between. The CDR3 is 19 residues long. For the CDR3, the DNA is TGTGCCAGCAGCCAAGTCTTGAGCGGGCTTGGCAGTGGGACAGATACGCAGTATTTT. Translation: CASSQVLSGLGSGTDTQYF.

This chain uses TRBV7-2 with TRBJ2-1; TRBD2 matches 8 bases. Per germline, CDR1 SGHTA and CDR2 FQGNSA. V dropped 1 base and J dropped 11; count of bases not matched to a gene: 13. The CDR3 length is 16 residues. The CDR3 sequence is CASSLEGSSGVLQQFF. CDR3 sequence (DNA): TGTGCCAGCAGCTTAGAAGGTAGTAGCGGGGTCTTACAGCAGTTCTTC.

Comments on this clone: The sample holds other DNA sequences that translate to the same CDR3. The rearrangement joins TRBV3-1 (or the pseudogene TRBV3-2) to TRBJ2-3; D is unclear. Germline CDR1 reads LGHDT; CDR2 reads YNNKEL (reference sequence). The V gene lost 1 base and the J gene lost 0 bases, with 5 bases spanning the gap. There are 14 residues in the CDR3. CDR3 residues: CASSQGRSTDTQYF. The DNA for the CDR3 is TGTGCCAGCAGCCAAGGTCGGAGCACAGATACGCAGTATTTT.

The chain combines TRBV7-2 with TRBJ2-3; TRBD1 might be the D (5 bases). V lost 1 base to trimming and J lost 2 bases, with 10 bases between them. The germline CDR1 and CDR2 sequences are SGHTA and FQGNSA. The CDR3 loop spans 15 amino acids. The CDR3 nucleotides are TGTGCCAGCAGCTTAGTGGGGCAGACCACAGATACGCAGTATTTT. Encoded protein: CASSLVGQTTDTQYF.

The V gene is TRBV6-4, the J gene TRBJ2-3, with 8 nucleotides matching TRBD1. The CDR3 has 16 residues. The ends lost 6 bases at V and 0 bases at J; junction bases unmatched: 8. From germline, CDR1 is MRHNA and CDR2 SNTAGT. CDR3 bases: TGTGCCAGCAGCGACAGGGGCTACCCTAGCACAGATACGCAGTATTTT. Translated: CASSDRGYPSTDTQYF.

The rearrangement joins TRBV5-1 to TRBJ2-2; 8 positions agree with TRBD2. The CDR3 contains 15 residues. V was pared by 0 bases and J by 6 bases, with 4 bases of the junction left unmatched. The germline gives CDR1 SGHRS, CDR2 YFSETQ. The CDR3 nucleotides are TGCGCCAGCAGCTTGGAAGGCGGGGGGCCCGGGGAGCTGTTTTTT. Translation: CASSLEGGGPGELFF.